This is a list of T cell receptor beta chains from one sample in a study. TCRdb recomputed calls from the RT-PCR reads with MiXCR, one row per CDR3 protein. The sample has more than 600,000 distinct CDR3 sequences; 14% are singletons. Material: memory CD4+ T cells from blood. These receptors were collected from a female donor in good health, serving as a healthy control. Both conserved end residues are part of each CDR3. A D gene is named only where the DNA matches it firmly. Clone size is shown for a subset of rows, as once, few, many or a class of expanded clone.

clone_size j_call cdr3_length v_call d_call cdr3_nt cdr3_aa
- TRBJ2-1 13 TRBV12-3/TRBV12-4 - TGTGCCAGCAGCCCCTTTGAGGGGGGGCGGCAGTTCTTC CASSPFEGGRQFF
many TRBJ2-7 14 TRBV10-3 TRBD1 TGTGCCATCAGTGACGGGGACAGAAGGTACGAGCAGTACTTC CAISDGDRRYEQYF
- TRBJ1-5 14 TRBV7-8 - TGTGCCAGCAGCTTTTCGGGGGCAGGTCAGCCCCAGCATTTT CASSFSGAGQPQHF
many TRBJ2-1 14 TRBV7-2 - TGTGCCAGCAGACGACAGAGCTCCTACAATGAGCAGTTCTTC CASRRQSSYNEQFF
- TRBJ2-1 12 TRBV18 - TGTGCCAGCTCACCGCCCAGGACGGAGCAGTTCTTC CASSPPRTEQFF
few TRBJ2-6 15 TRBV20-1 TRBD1 TGCAGTGCTTACCCAGGGGGAGCTGGGGCCAACGTCCTGACTTTC CSAYPGGAGANVLTF
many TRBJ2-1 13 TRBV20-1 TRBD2 TGCAGTGCCCCGCCGGGGGGGTACAATGAGCAGTTCTTC CSAPPGGYNEQFF
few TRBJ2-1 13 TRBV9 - TGTGCCAGCAGCGTAGATAGTTTAGGTGAGCAGTTCTTC CASSVDSLGEQFF
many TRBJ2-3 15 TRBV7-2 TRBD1 TGTGCCAGCAGCTTAGTACAGGGGGTCACAGATACGCAGTATTTT CASSLVQGVTDTQYF
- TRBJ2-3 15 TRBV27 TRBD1 TGTGCCAGCAGGCAACACGACAGGGGAGGCAATACGCAGTATTTT CASRQHDRGGNTQYF
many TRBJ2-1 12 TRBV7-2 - TGTGCCAGCGGCGGTCGGTACAATGAGCAGTTCTTC CASGGRYNEQFF
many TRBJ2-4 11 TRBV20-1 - TGCAGTGCTTCCGTCCTGGACATTCAGTACTTC CSASVLDIQYF
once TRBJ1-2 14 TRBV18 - TGTGCCAGCTCACCCGAGGACGGTGACTATGGCTACACCTTC CASSPEDGDYGYTF
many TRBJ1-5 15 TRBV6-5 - TGTGCCAGCAGTTACGCGAGGCAGGGTGGTCAGCCCCAGCATTTT CASSYARQGGQPQHF
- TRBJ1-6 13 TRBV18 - TGTGCCGGCCAAAGCTCCTATAATTCACCCCTCCACTTT CAGQSSYNSPLHF
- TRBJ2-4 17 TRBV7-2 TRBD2 TGTGCCAGCAGCCTCGGGGGGTTCCGGGACGGCAAAAACATTCAGTACTTC CASSLGGFRDGKNIQYF
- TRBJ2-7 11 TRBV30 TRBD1 TGTGCCTCGGACAGGAGGAACGAGCAGTACTTC CASDRRNEQYF
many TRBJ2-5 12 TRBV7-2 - TGTGCCAGCAGCTTGTACCAAGAGACCCAGTACTTC CASSLYQETQYF
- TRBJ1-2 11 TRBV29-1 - TGCAGCGTTGAAGGAGGGAATGGCTACACCTTC CSVEGGNGYTF
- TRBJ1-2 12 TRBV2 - TGTGCCAGCAGTCGGACTCCCTCGGGCTACACCTTC CASSRTPSGYTF
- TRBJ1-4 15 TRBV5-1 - TGCGCCAGCAGCTCGGCACTACAGGGTAATGAAAAACTGTTTTTT CASSSALQGNEKLFF
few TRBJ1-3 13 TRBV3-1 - TGTGCCAGCAGCCAAGCTTCCGGAAACACCATATATTTT CASSQASGNTIYF
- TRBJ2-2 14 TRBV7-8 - TGTGCCAGCAGCTTAGATGTCTACACCGGGGAGCTGTTTTTT CASSLDVYTGELFF
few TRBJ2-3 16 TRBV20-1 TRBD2 TGCAGTGCGACCAGTAGCGGGAGGGCCGGTGGAGATACGCAGTATTTT CSATSSGRAGGDTQYF
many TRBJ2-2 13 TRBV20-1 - TGCAGTGCTAGAGGCCTAGGCGGCGGGGAGCTGTTTTTT CSARGLGGGELFF
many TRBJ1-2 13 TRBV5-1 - TGCGCCAGCAGCTTGGAGGGGATGGAGGGCTACACCTTC CASSLEGMEGYTF
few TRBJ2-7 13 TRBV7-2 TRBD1 TGTGCCAGCAGTTTGGACAGGGTAGATGAGCAGTACTTC CASSLDRVDEQYF
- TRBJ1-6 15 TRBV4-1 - TGCGCCAGCAGCCCGGGACGCCCTGGGGATTCACCCCTCCACTTT CASSPGRPGDSPLHF
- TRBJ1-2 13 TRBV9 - TGTGCCAGCAGCGTAGAAGGGACTTCTGGCTACACCTTC CASSVEGTSGYTF
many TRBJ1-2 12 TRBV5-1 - TGCGCCAGCAGCTTGACCTTGGGGGGCTACACCTTC CASSLTLGGYTF
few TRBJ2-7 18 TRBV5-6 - TGTGCCAGCAGCTTGGCCGATCGGATGAGGGGGGAGGACTACGAGCAGTACTTC CASSLADRMRGEDYEQYF
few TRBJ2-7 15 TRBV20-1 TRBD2 TGCAGTGCTGGCACGCCCGGCGGGGGGGTTTACGAGCAGTACTTC CSAGTPGGGVYEQYF